The 32 T cell receptor beta chains given below trace back to one sample, sequenced in a study of shared clonotypes between healthy human individuals. This table comes from immunoSEQ multiplex PCR, and its TCRdb copy is limited to in-frame clones, with some not included. This sample has 950,000 to 1,300,000 clones, with around 76% found just once. The material sequenced was memory CD4+ T cells sorted from blood. Documented subset: CD45RA-negative fraction. The receptor set was obtained from a man between 18 and 29 years old in good health.

The gene calls are TRBV2 and TRBJ1-2, with D perhaps TRBD1 (5 bases). Germline CDR1 SNHLY, CDR2 FYNNEI. Trimming stripped 0 bases from V and 4 bases from J, with 15 bases between. The CDR3 covers 16 residues. The CDR3 protein is CASSEARGGGTYGYTF. CDR3 in DNA: TGTGCCAGCAGTGAAGCGCGAGGTGGGGGGACCTATGGCTACACCTTC.

The rearrangement uses TRBV10-3 and TRBJ2-1; possibly TRBD1 for D (6 bases). The CDR3 is 16 residues long. The V end lost 4 bases, the J end lost 1 base, and 14 bases lay between the germline ends. The germline V gene encodes CDR1 ENHRY and CDR2 SYGVKD. This CDR3 is CAISGLGADSYNEQFF. The CDR3 nucleotides read TGTGCCATCAGTGGGCTGGGGGCCGATTCCTACAATGAGCAGTTCTTC.

The chain employs TRBV6-5 and TRBJ2-7; D remains unclear. With 5 bases removed from V and 1 base from J, the gap between germline ends came to 15 bases. Germline loops: CDR1 MNHEY, CDR2 SVGAGI. The CDR3 consists of 15 residues. CDR3 region: CASSPTDLQSYEQYF. The DNA of the CDR3 is TGTGCCAGCAGTCCCACAGATCTACAATCCTACGAGCAGTACTTC.

The chain links TRBV11-2 to TRBJ2-7; 8 nucleotides align to TRBD1. The germline CDR1 and CDR2 sequences are SGHAT and FQNNGV. The J segment lost 1 base and the V segment lost 7 bases, leaving 6 bases of the junction unmatched. The CDR3 sequence is 14 residues long. CDR3 in DNA: TGTGCCAGCACCCGAGGACAGGGATCCTACGAGCAGTACTTC. Translating it yields CASTRGQGSYEQYF.

The chain is built from TRBV10-2 and TRBJ2-3, with D possibly matching TRBD2 (5 bases). Trimming took off 3 bases at V and 0 bases at J, with 10 bases between the two ends. CDR1 is WSHSY, CDR2 SAAADI, per germline. The CDR3 runs to 15 residues. CDR3 coding DNA: TGCGCCAGCAGTGACCAGCGGAGAAGCACAGATACGCAGTATTTT. It is translated as CASSDQRRSTDTQYF.

This clone was recorded only once. In nucleotides, the CDR3 is TGTGCCAGCAGCGTAGAAACAGGGGTCATCACCCTCCACTTT. Amino acids: CASSVETGVITLHF. The chain employs TRBV9 and TRBJ1-6; 7 nucleotides line up with TRBD1. Germline trimming cut 0 bases from V and 14 bases from J; bases unmatched to any gene: 8. CDR3 length equals 14 residues. From germline, CDR1 is SGDLS and CDR2 YYNGEE. The full variable domain, with the rest looked up from reference TRBV9 and TRBJ1-6, is DSGVTQTPKHLITATGQRVTLRCSPRSGDLSVYWYQQSLDQGLQFLIQYYNGEERAKGNILERFSAQQFPDLHSELNLSSLELGDSALYFCASSVETGVITLHFGNGTRLTVT.

Comment on this clone: The same CDR3 also results from other DNA sequences found in this sample. The rearrangement uses TRBV5-4 and TRBJ2-3, with D hard to call. Trimming shortened V by 0 bases and J by 2 bases, and 7 bases separated the two germline ends. From germline, CDR1 is SGHNT and CDR2 YYREEE (reference sequence). The CDR3 sequence is 14 residues long. The CDR3 DNA sequence: TGTGCCAGCAGCTTGGGACTCCTCACAGATACGCAGTATTTT. Amino acids: CASSLGLLTDTQYF. Filled out from reference TRBV5-4 and TRBJ2-3, the complete variable domain reads ETGVTQSPTHLIKTRGQQVTLRCSSQSGHNTVSWYQQALGQGPQFIFQYYREEENGRGNFPPRFSGLQFPNYSSELNVNALELDDSALYLCASSLGLLTDTQYFGPGTRLTVL.

The chain couples TRBV19 to TRBJ2-7; D possibly matches TRBD1 or TRBD2 (5 bases each). Trimming shortened V by 0 bases and J by 3 bases, and 15 bases separated the two germline ends. Looked up from germline, CDR1 is LNHDA and CDR2 is SQIVND (reference sequence). This CDR3 is 16 amino acids long. The CDR3 DNA sequence: TGTGCCAGTAGTATAGATGGAGTCGCGAGGGGCTACGAGCAGTACTTC. Translated: CASSIDGVARGYEQYF.

The chain joins TRBV7-2 to TRBJ2-1; D ambiguous. The CDR3 contains 9 residues. Germline V gives CDR1 SGHTA, CDR2 FQGNSA. In DNA form, the CDR3 reads TGTTCGTCGGGTCATGAGCAGTTCTTC. It specifies CSSGHEQFF. Filled out from reference TRBV7-2 and TRBJ2-1, the complete variable domain reads GAGVSQSPSNKVTEKGKDVELRCDPISGHTALYWYRQSLGQGLEFLIYFQGNSAPDKSGLPSDRFSAERTGGSVSTLTIQRTQQEDSAVYLCSSGHEQFFGPGTRLTVL.

The V and J genes are TRBV6-6 and TRBJ2-5; unclear D gene. Trimming took 6 bases from V and 3 from J, leaving 5 bases between them. The germline CDR1 and CDR2 sequences are MNHNY and SVGAGI (reference sequence). The CDR3 has 11 amino acids. CDR3 DNA: TGTGCCAGCAGCACCAAAGAGACCCAGTACTTC. Amino acids: CASSTKETQYF.

This clone showed up many times. The sample holds other DNA sequences that translate to the same CDR3. The gene calls are TRBV19 and TRBJ2-6; possibly TRBD1 for D (6 bases). Germline lookup yields CDR1 LNHDA and CDR2 SQIVND (reference sequence). V was cut by 5 bases and J by 0 bases, with 8 bases left in between. The CDR3 totals 15 residues. CDR3 protein: CASSEQGSGANVLTF. For the CDR3, the DNA is TGTGCCAGTAGTGAACAGGGCTCTGGGGCCAACGTCCTGACTTTC.

This chain links TRBV4-3 with TRBJ2-1; 11 bases map to TRBD2. V shed 3 bases and J 5 bases; nucleotides not matched to a gene: 3. CDR3 length: 15 amino acids. CDR1 is LGHNA and CDR2 is YSLEER in the germline V gene. The chain's CDR3 is CASSQTGLADNEQFF. CDR3 DNA: TGCGCCAGCAGCCAGACGGGACTAGCGGACAATGAGCAGTTCTTC.

The V call is TRBV11-2, the J call TRBJ1-1, with D possibly TRBD1 on 6 matching bases. Germline loops: CDR1 SGHAT, CDR2 FQNNGV. V was trimmed by 5 bases and J by 5 bases, leaving 15 bases between them. This CDR3 is 14 amino acids long. The CDR3: CASSARQAKTEAFF. The CDR3, as DNA: TGTGCCAGCAGCGCCAGACAGGCGAAAACTGAAGCTTTCTTT.

In nucleotides, the CDR3 is TGTGCCAGCAGTCAGACAGCTAATGGAAACACCATATATTTT. Amino acid sequence: CASSQTANGNTIYF. The chain has TRBV28 and TRBJ1-3; D perhaps matches TRBD1 (5 bases). This CDR3 region has 14 residues. The germline V gene encodes CDR1 MDHEN and CDR2 SYDVKM. Between the trimmed V and J ends, which lost 5 bases and 3 bases, there was a span of 11 bases.

This clone has at least ten counts. The rearrangement uses TRBV5-1 and TRBJ2-5, with 8 bases identical to TRBD2. Looked up from germline, CDR1 is SGHRS and CDR2 is YFSETQ. V lost 0 bases to trimming and J lost 0 bases; unmatched junction nucleotides: 7. This CDR3 contains 17 residues. CDR3 DNA: TGCGCCAGCAGCTTGGAGGGACTAGTGGGACACCAAGAGACCCAGTACTTC. Encoded protein: CASSLEGLVGHQETQYF. Drawing the rest from reference TRBV5-1 and TRBJ2-5, the complete variable domain is KAGVTQTPRYLIKTRGQQVTLSCSPISGHRSVSWYQQTPGQGLQFLFEYFSETQRNKGNFPGRFSGRQFSNSRSEMNVSTLELGDSALYLCASSLEGLVGHQETQYFGPGTRLLVL.

The chain couples TRBV6-4 to TRBJ2-2; D possibly uses TRBD1 or TRBD2 (5 bases each). CDR3 length: 15 amino acids. The germline V and J ends were trimmed by 9 bases and 3 bases, with 17 bases remaining between them. The germline gives CDR1 MRHNA, CDR2 SNTAGT. CDR3 sequence reads: CARWDPTDYTGELFF. The CDR3 DNA follows: TGTGCCAGATGGGACCCGACAGATTACACCGGGGAGCTGTTTTTT.

The V call is TRBV10-3, the J call TRBJ1-1; D is possibly TRBD1 (5 bases). CDR1 and CDR2 (germline): ENHRY, SYGVKD. The CDR3 has 14 residues. V gave up 3 bases and J gave up 3 bases, with 11 bases separating them. In DNA, the CDR3 is TGTGCCATCAGTGAACACGGAGGGGACACTGAAGCTTTCTTT. The encoded protein is CAISEHGGDTEAFF.

The V call is TRBV7-6, the J call TRBJ1-6; D gene ambiguous. The germline CDR1 and CDR2 sequences are SGHVS and FNYEAQ. V was shortened by 5 bases and J by 7 bases, with 15 bases between the two germline ends. There are 15 residues in the CDR3. CDR3 DNA: TGTGCCAGCAGCCTAGTGGGGTCGGGGAATTCACCCCTCCACTTT. It is translated as CASSLVGSGNSPLHF.

This sequence joins TRBV7-3 and TRBJ2-3; 10 bases line up with TRBD2. Germline CDR1 SGHTA, CDR2 FQGTGA. The CDR3 loop spans 15 amino acids. Trimming removed 1 base from V and 3 bases from J; junction bases left unmatched: 1. The CDR3 protein is CASSLRLAGTDTQYF. CDR3 DNA: TGTGCCAGCAGCTTAAGACTAGCGGGTACAGATACGCAGTATTTT.

This clone was seen at least ten times. The V and J genes are TRBV7-8 and TRBJ2-5; TRBD2 agrees at 8 bases. CDR3 length equals 15 residues. Trimming cost V 1 base and J 4 bases; bases outside gene matches: 5. Germline CDR1 reads SGHVS; CDR2 reads FQNEAQ. The CDR3 reads CASSLESGGGETQYF. CDR3 coding DNA: TGTGCCAGCAGCTTAGAATCCGGGGGGGGAGAGACCCAGTACTTC.

The chain links TRBV19 to TRBJ2-3, with a weak D call TRBD1 (5 bases). Germline V gene sequence: CDR1 LNHDA, CDR2 SQIVND (reference sequence). This CDR3 comprises 12 residues. V was pared by 10 bases and J by 5 bases, with 13 bases between. DNA for the CDR3: TGTGCCACTTCAGGAAGGGGAGATACGCAGTATTTT. It yields the protein CATSGRGDTQYF.

CDR3 bases: TGTGCCAGCAGCCTCGGAGATAGGTACGAGCAGTACTTC. Its translation is CASSLGDRYEQYF. The chain is built from TRBV7-8 and TRBJ2-7; D unclear. Trimming took 5 bases from V and 4 from J, leaving 12 bases between them. Germline V CDR1 and CDR2: SGHVS, FQNEAQ. The CDR3 totals 13 residues.

The J gene is TRBJ2-5, the V gene TRBV5-6, with no clear D. V lost 4 bases to trimming and J lost 3 bases, with 4 bases between them. The CDR3 sequence is 11 residues long. In germline, CDR1 is SGHDT, CDR2 YYEEEE. The CDR3 DNA sequence: TGTGCCAGCAGCATGAAAGAGACCCAGTACTTC. Protein sequence: CASSMKETQYF.

The rearrangement joins TRBV2 to TRBJ2-3; D not resolved. V dropped 4 bases and J dropped 5 bases, with 4 bases sitting between them. This CDR3 region has 11 residues. Germline loops: CDR1 SNHLY, CDR2 FYNNEI. The CDR3 protein is CASSVQDTQYF. For the CDR3, the DNA is TGTGCCAGCAGTGTTCAAGATACGCAGTATTTT.

This chain connects TRBV29-1 to TRBJ2-5; possibly TRBD2 for D (5 bases). The CDR3 covers 11 residues. Germline V gene lookup returns CDR1 SQVTM and CDR2 ANQGSEA. Trimming removed 6 bases at V and 1 base at J, with 6 bases between. CDR3 amino acids: CSVAVQETQYF. CDR3 nucleotide sequence: TGCAGCGTAGCGGTCCAAGAGACCCAGTACTTC.

The chain uses TRBV25-1 and TRBJ1-1; D unresolved. CDR3 size: 13 residues. Trimming took 3 bases from V and 0 from J, leaving 5 bases between them. From germline, CDR1 is MGHDK and CDR2 SYGVNS. This chain's CDR3 is CASSEMVNTEAFF. DNA of the CDR3: TGTGCCAGCAGTGAGATGGTGAACACTGAAGCTTTCTTT. Supplemented by reference TRBV25-1 and TRBJ1-1, the full variable domain reads EADIYQTPRYLVIGTGKKITLECSQTMGHDKMYWYQQDPGMELHLIHYSYGVNSTEKGDLSSESTVSRIRTEHFPLTLESARPSHTSQYLCASSEMVNTEAFFGQGTRLTVV.

The chain couples TRBV6-6 to TRBJ1-1, with D uncertain. Germline V gives CDR1 MNHNY, CDR2 SVGAGI (reference sequence). The length of the CDR3 is 11 residues. The V and J ends lost 6 bases and 5 bases respectively, with 7 bases between them. CDR3 bases: TGTGCCAGCAGCTTTGAGACTGAAGCTTTCTTT. Its translation is CASSFETEAFF.

This rearrangement joins TRBV18 to TRBJ2-2; TRBD2 might be the D (5 bases). Germline loops: CDR1 KGHSH, CDR2 LQKENI. This CDR3 has 14 residues. The V end lost 2 bases, the J end lost 4 bases, and 8 bases lay between the germline ends. The DNA for the CDR3 is TGTGCCAGCTCACCATTGGGGAGCACCGGGGAGCTGTTTTTT. It is translated as CASSPLGSTGELFF.

The chain couples TRBV4-1 to TRBJ1-4; D is uncertain. Trimming pared 4 bases from V and 0 bases from J, leaving 9 bases between. The germline V gene encodes CDR1 MGHRA and CDR2 YSYEKL. This CDR3 contains 15 residues. The CDR3 region is CASSPAKPTNEKLFF. DNA of the CDR3: TGCGCCAGCAGCCCGGCGAAGCCAACTAATGAAAAACTGTTTTTT.

The V gene is TRBV19, the J gene TRBJ1-5, with 8 bases lining up with TRBD1. This CDR3 spans 16 amino acids. Germline loops: CDR1 LNHDA, CDR2 SQIVND (reference sequence). V lost 4 bases, J lost 7 bases, and 12 bases stayed unmatched. This chain's CDR3 is CASSTTGGTVRQPQHF. The CDR3 nucleotides are TGTGCCAGTAGTACAACAGGGGGGACGGTGAGACAGCCCCAGCATTTT.

The chain has TRBV2 and TRBJ2-2, with TRBD1 matching over 9 bases. This CDR3 is built from 16 residues. Germline CDR1 SNHLY, CDR2 FYNNEI. Trimming cost V 9 bases and J 5 bases; bases outside gene matches: 13. The CDR3 coding sequence is TGTGCCAGATCCTCCGGGACAGGGAGCTCGACCGGGGAGCTGTTTTTT. Its translation: CARSSGTGSSTGELFF. The whole variable domain, filled in from reference TRBV2 and TRBJ2-2, reads EPEVTQTPSHQVTQMGQEVILRCVPISNHLYFYWYRQILGQKVEFLVSFYNNEISEKSEIFDDQFSVERPDGSNFTLKIRSTKLEDSAMYFCARSSGTGSSTGELFFGEGSRLTVL.

This chain joins TRBV5-1 and TRBJ1-6, with TRBD1 matching over 9 bases. Per germline, CDR1 SGHRS and CDR2 YFSETQ. The J segment lost 6 bases and the V segment lost 4 bases, leaving 5 bases of the junction unmatched. The CDR3 extends over 15 amino acids. This CDR3 reads CASSPRTGVNSPLHF. CDR3 DNA sequence: TGCGCCAGCAGCCCCCGGACAGGGGTTAATTCACCCCTCCACTTT. The whole variable domain, remainder taken from reference TRBV5-1 and TRBJ1-6, is KAGVTQTPRYLIKTRGQQVTLSCSPISGHRSVSWYQQTPGQGLQFLFEYFSETQRNKGNFPGRFSGRQFSNSRSEMNVSTLELGDSALYLCASSPRTGVNSPLHFGNGTRLTVT.